This passage covers 20 T cell receptor beta chains from one sample sequenced in a study of blood T cell repertoires in COVID-19. TCRdb keeps only in-frame clones here, not all; method: immunoSEQ multiplex PCR. The repertoire holds some 240,000 clones, with about 90% as singletons. Sequencing was done on a sample of PBMCs or T cells enriched from blood (not recorded which). The origin of the receptors is a woman aged 35 to 49 who had been exposed to COVID-19.

This clone was seen a handful of times. V usage is TRBV6-5 and J usage is TRBJ2-7, with a weak D call TRBD2 (6 bases). The V gene lost 8 bases and the J gene lost 2 bases, with 16 bases spanning the gap. The CDR3 spans 14 residues. Per germline, CDR1 MNHEY and CDR2 SVGAGI. The CDR3 protein is CASHPGRGAYEQYF. The CDR3 bases are TGTGCCAGCCACCCGGGGCGGGGAGCCTACGAGCAGTACTTC.

This chain uses TRBV5-6 with TRBJ2-1, with 9 bases fitting TRBD2. Germline loops: CDR1 SGHDT, CDR2 YYEEEE. With V trimmed by 5 bases and J by 8 bases, 11 bases remained unmatched. The CDR3 totals 15 residues. The CDR3 here is CASRGTGTSSYEQFF. The DNA for the CDR3 is TGTGCCAGCAGGGGAACCGGGACTAGCTCCTATGAGCAGTTCTTC.

The V gene is TRBV5-5, the J gene TRBJ1-1; TRBD1 might be the D (6 bases). The CDR3 is 15 amino acids. Looked up from germline, CDR1 is SGHKS and CDR2 is YYEKEE (reference sequence). Trimming cost V 4 bases and J 5 bases, with 18 bases left between them. The DNA of the CDR3 is TGTGCCAGCAGCCGGATGGGAGAGGGGGATACTGAAGCTTTCTTT. It yields the protein CASSRMGEGDTEAFF.

The chain couples TRBV15 to TRBJ1-3, with D uncertain. The CDR3 consists of 12 residues. V dropped 8 bases and J dropped 2 bases, with 7 bases sitting between them. Germline lookup yields CDR1 LNHNV and CDR2 YYDKDF (reference sequence). CDR3 DNA: TGTGCCACCGGGCTAACTGGAAACACCATATATTTT. Translation gives CATGLTGNTIYF.

The chain couples TRBV23-1 to TRBJ2-3; tentatively, D is TRBD2 (5 bases). TRBV23-1 is noted as an ORF with a role that remains uncertain. The V and J ends lost 0 bases and 2 bases respectively, with 12 bases between them. This CDR3 has 16 amino acids. The CDR3 nucleotides read TGCGCCAGCAGTCAATCAGCCCGGGGAAACACAGATACGCAGTATTTT. Amino acid sequence: CASSQSARGNTDTQYF.

The V gene is TRBV25-1, the J gene TRBJ1-1; TRBD1 agrees at 9 bases. The CDR3 contains 18 residues. The germline V gene has CDR1 MGHDK and CDR2 SYGVNS. V shed 0 bases and J 1 base; nucleotides not matched to a gene: 9. In nucleotides, the CDR3 is TGTGCCAGCAGTGAATACGGCCCGGGACAGGGAAAGAACACTGAAGCTTTCTTT. This translates into CASSEYGPGQGKNTEAFF. The variable domain in full, completed from reference TRBV25-1 and TRBJ1-1, reads EADIYQTPRYLVIGTGKKITLECSQTMGHDKMYWYQQDPGMELHLIHYSYGVNSTEKGDLSSESTVSRIRTEHFPLTLESARPSHTSQYLCASSEYGPGQGKNTEAFFGQGTRLTVV.

The chain is built from TRBV28 and TRBJ2-1; TRBD1 matches at 8 bases. Germline loops: CDR1 MDHEN, CDR2 SYDVKM. The CDR3 is made up of 17 amino acids. Losses at the gene ends were 2 bases for V and 4 bases for J; bases not matched to a gene: 10. This chain's CDR3 is CASSLPPRDRRYNEQFF. The CDR3 DNA sequence: TGTGCCAGCAGTTTACCTCCCCGGGACAGGAGATACAATGAGCAGTTCTTC.

The chain has TRBV18 and TRBJ1-2; a possible D gene is TRBD1 (6 bases). Germline CDR1 reads KGHSH; CDR2 reads LQKENI. V was pared by 3 bases and J by 4 bases, with 12 bases between. This CDR3 region has 14 residues. The CDR3 protein is CASSPRQARYGYTF. As DNA, the CDR3 is TGTGCCAGCTCACCTCGACAGGCCCGCTATGGCTACACCTTC.

The chain couples TRBV28 to TRBJ2-7, with 7 bases lining up with TRBD1. Germline CDR1 and CDR2: MDHEN and SYDVKM. This CDR3 region has 15 residues. V was pared by 6 bases and J by 1 base, with 9 bases of the junction left unmatched. The CDR3 nucleotides are TGTGCCAGCAGGGGACCCGGGACAGCGTCCTACGAGCAGTACTTC. This codes for CASRGPGTASYEQYF. Based on the CDR3 plus reference TRBV28 and TRBJ2-7, the full variable domain is DVKVTQSSRYLVKRTGEKVFLECVQDMDHENMFWYRQDPGLGLRLIYFSYDVKMKEKGDIPEGYSVSREKKERFSLILESASTNQTSMYLCASRGPGTASYEQYFGPGTRLTVT.

There are a few counts of this clone. V gene TRBV4-1 combines with J gene TRBJ1-1, with 7 bases fitting TRBD1. The germline V gene encodes CDR1 MGHRA and CDR2 YSYEKL. V shed 1 base, J shed 9 bases, and the junction held 17 bases outside the gene matches. CDR3 length equals 17 residues. The CDR3, as DNA: TGCGCCAGCAGCCAAGGGGTACAGGGTGGGGGCAGGGGGAAAGCTTTCTTT. Translating gives CASSQGVQGGGRGKAFF.

V is TRBV2 and J is TRBJ1-1, with TRBD1 as a possible D gene (5 bases). Between the trimmed V and J ends, which lost 7 bases and 7 bases, there was a span of 13 bases. The CDR3 is 12 residues long. The germline gives CDR1 SNHLY, CDR2 FYNNEI. As DNA, the CDR3 is TGTGCCAGCACGGGGGGTTTTGGTGAAGCTTTCTTT. It is translated as CASTGGFGEAFF.

This clone was observed a few times. The gene calls are TRBV19 and TRBJ2-2, with 7 bases fitting TRBD2. J was trimmed by 5 bases and V by 3 bases; bases with no gene match: 6. CDR3 size: 15 residues. The V gene's germline CDR1 is LNHDA and CDR2 SQIVND (reference sequence). For the CDR3, the DNA is TGTGCCAGTAGTATTTGGACTAGGGGTACCGGGGAGCTGTTTTTT. This codes for CASSIWTRGTGELFF. Drawing the rest from reference TRBV19 and TRBJ2-2, the complete variable domain is DGGITQSPKYLFRKEGQNVTLSCEQNLNHDAMYWYRQDPGQGLRLIYYSQIVNDFQKGDIAEGYSVSREKKESFPLTVTSAQKNPTAFYLCASSIWTRGTGELFFGEGSRLTVL.

V usage is TRBV13 and J usage is TRBJ2-1, with 7 nucleotides matching TRBD1. CDR3 size: 14 residues. The V gene's germline CDR1 is PRHDT and CDR2 FYEKMQ (reference sequence). With V trimmed by 5 bases and J by 7 bases, 8 bases remained unmatched. The CDR3 DNA sequence: TGTGCCAGCAGCCCCCGGACAGGTGCAAATGAGCAGTTCTTC. This encodes CASSPRTGANEQFF.

The chain uses TRBV6-4 and TRBJ2-7; D unclear. The ends were cut back, 2 bases at V and 3 bases at J, with 2 bases in the middle. Germline assignment: CDR1 MRHNA and CDR2 SNTAGT. The CDR3 loop spans 11 amino acids. The CDR3: CASSDHYEQYV. The CDR3 DNA reads TGTGCCAGCAGTGACCACTACGAGCAGTACGTC.

This chain joins TRBV19 and TRBJ2-2, with 9 bases identical to TRBD2. Germline V gives CDR1 LNHDA, CDR2 SQIVND (reference sequence). The length of the CDR3 is 15 residues. J gave up 1 base and V 7 bases, and 4 bases lay outside the gene matches. In DNA, the CDR3 is TGTGCCAGTAACCTAGCGGGATGGAACACCGGGGAGCTGTTTTTT. This sequence encodes CASNLAGWNTGELFF.

The chain is built from TRBV27 and TRBJ1-2, with D possibly being TRBD1 (5 bases). This CDR3 is built from 13 residues. Germline V lookup: CDR1 MNHEY, CDR2 SMNVEV (reference sequence). Deletions cut 2 bases from V and 6 bases from J, with 10 bases between. The CDR3 sequence is CASSLGRGNGYTF. The CDR3 DNA reads as TGTGCCAGCAGTTTAGGGAGGGGAAATGGCTACACCTTC.

For the CDR3, the DNA is TGTGCCAGCAGCTTAGAGTCAAGGGGCCTCTCTGGGGCCAACGTCCTGACTTTC. This gives the protein CASSLESRGLSGANVLTF. V usage is TRBV7-6 and J usage is TRBJ2-6, with a possible D match to TRBD1 (5 bases). Looked up from germline, CDR1 is SGHVS and CDR2 is FNYEAQ. The CDR3 loop spans 18 amino acids. V was cut by 1 base and J by 0 bases, with 13 bases left in between. Using reference TRBV7-6 and TRBJ2-6 for the parts outside the CDR3, the full variable domain is GAGVSQSPRYKVTKRGQDVALRCDPISGHVSLYWYRQALGQGPEFLTYFNYEAQQDKSGLPNDRFSAERPEGSISTLTIQRTEQRDSAMYRCASSLESRGLSGANVLTFGAGSRLTVL.

The chain links TRBV7-9 to TRBJ1-1; 10 bases map to TRBD1. V lost 4 bases and J lost 3; bases outside the gene matches: 8. Germline CDR1 and CDR2: SEHNR and FQNEAQ (reference sequence). The CDR3 runs to 16 residues. The CDR3 region has the DNA TGTGCCAGCAGCTACGGGACAGGGGTTTTACACACTGAAGCTTTCTTT. Translating gives CASSYGTGVLHTEAFF.

The V call is TRBV4-3, the J call TRBJ2-3; 8 nucleotides align to TRBD2. Trimming cost V 0 bases and J 4 bases; bases outside gene matches: 9. CDR1 and CDR2 from the germline V gene are LGHNA and YSLEER. The CDR3 extends over 17 amino acids. CDR3 bases: TGCGCCAGCAGCCAAGATCAGGGGACTAGGGGGGCAGATACGCAGTATTTT. It yields the protein CASSQDQGTRGADTQYF.

The rearrangement joins TRBV7-2 to TRBJ1-2; weak D call: TRBD1 (6 bases). The ends were cut back, 5 bases at V and 4 bases at J, with 14 bases in the middle. Germline assignment: CDR1 SGHTA and CDR2 FQGNSA. This CDR3 comprises 14 residues. CDR3 protein: CASSPTGKGYGYTF. CDR3 coding DNA: TGTGCCAGCAGCCCGACAGGAAAGGGCTATGGCTACACCTTC.